These T cell receptor beta chains were read from a single sample in a study of spatial heterogeneity in lung cancer. One entry per CDR3 protein, called by TCRdb with MiXCR from the 5' RACE reads. The sample lists fewer than 55,000 distinct CDR3 sequences, less than 9.5% occurring once. Sequences were derived from PBMCs, sampled at follow-up. These TCRs come from a female donor with early-stage non-small cell lung cancer. Both conserved end residues are part of each CDR3. D genes are given only for firm matches. The listing skips clone size in some rows; elsewhere it reads once, few, many or a size class.

abundance: few; j_gene: TRBJ1-6; d_gene: NA; v_gene: TRBV20-1; CDR3aa: CSAIQPYNSPLHF; CDR3nt: TGCAGTGCTATTCAACCGTATAATTCACCCCTCCACTTT
abundance: NA; j_gene: TRBJ2-2; d_gene: TRBD1; v_gene: TRBV19; CDR3aa: CASKGQRGIGELFF; CDR3nt: TGTGCCAGTAAGGGACAGAGAGGGATCGGGGAGCTGTTTTTT
abundance: few; j_gene: TRBJ1-4; d_gene: TRBD1; v_gene: TRBV7-8; CDR3aa: CASRQGNEKLFF; CDR3nt: TGTGCCTCCAGACAGGGGAATGAAAAACTGTTTTTT
abundance: few; j_gene: TRBJ2-5; d_gene: NA; v_gene: TRBV21-1; CDR3aa: CARPKAGVEETQYF; CDR3nt: TGTGCCAGACCGAAAGCGGGGGTGGAAGAGACCCAGTACTTC
abundance: NA; j_gene: TRBJ2-2; d_gene: TRBD2; v_gene: TRBV7-8; CDR3aa: CASSRLAETGELFF; CDR3nt: TGTGCCAGCAGCCGACTAGCGGAAACCGGGGAGCTGTTTTTT
abundance: many; j_gene: TRBJ2-3; d_gene: NA; v_gene: TRBV3-1; CDR3aa: CASSQGDADTQYF; CDR3nt: TGTGCCAGCAGCCAAGGCGACGCAGATACGCAGTATTTT
abundance: many; j_gene: TRBJ1-5; d_gene: NA; v_gene: TRBV20-1; CDR3aa: CSARVRSSGGQPQHF; CDR3nt: TGCAGTGCTAGGGTTCGCTCTTCCGGAGGTCAGCCCCAGCATTTT
abundance: NA; j_gene: TRBJ2-2; d_gene: TRBD1; v_gene: TRBV24-1; CDR3aa: CATPRDRSAANTGELFF; CDR3nt: TGTGCCACCCCCCGGGACAGGTCCGCCGCGAACACCGGGGAGCTGTTTTTT
abundance: NA; j_gene: TRBJ2-5; d_gene: NA; v_gene: TRBV6-2/TRBV6-3; CDR3aa: CASEGGFQETQYF; CDR3nt: TGTGCCAGCGAGGGGGGCTTTCAAGAGACCCAGTACTTC
abundance: few; j_gene: TRBJ2-1; d_gene: TRBD2; v_gene: TRBV27; CDR3aa: CASSPAGGGSSYNEQFF; CDR3nt: TGTGCCAGCAGTCCAGCGGGGGGGGGCAGCTCCTACAATGAGCAGTTCTTC
abundance: few; j_gene: TRBJ1-1; d_gene: NA; v_gene: TRBV5-1; CDR3aa: CASSFDGLNTEAFF; CDR3nt: TGCGCCAGCAGTTTCGACGGCTTGAACACTGAAGCTTTCTTT
abundance: NA; j_gene: TRBJ1-2; d_gene: TRBD1; v_gene: TRBV6-5; CDR3aa: CASSRTGVYGYTF; CDR3nt: TGTGCCAGCAGCCGAACAGGGGTCTATGGCTACACCTTC
abundance: NA; j_gene: TRBJ2-7; d_gene: TRBD1; v_gene: TRBV5-1; CDR3aa: CASSFGGTGSSYEQYF; CDR3nt: TGCGCCAGCAGCTTTGGGGGGACAGGTTCTTCCTACGAGCAGTACTTC
abundance: NA; j_gene: TRBJ2-5; d_gene: NA; v_gene: TRBV6-6; CDR3aa: CASSYGGTQETQYF; CDR3nt: TGTGCCAGCAGTTACGGGGGGACTCAAGAGACCCAGTACTTC
abundance: NA; j_gene: TRBJ1-4; d_gene: NA; v_gene: TRBV7-9; CDR3aa: CASSLAAGKGNEKLFF; CDR3nt: TGTGCCAGCAGCTTAGCGGCAGGAAAGGGTAATGAAAAACTGTTTTTT
abundance: few; j_gene: TRBJ2-5; d_gene: TRBD1; v_gene: TRBV3-1; CDR3aa: CASEGQQVQETQYF; CDR3nt: TGTGCCAGCGAGGGACAGCAAGTTCAAGAGACCCAGTACTTC
abundance: many; j_gene: TRBJ2-5; d_gene: NA; v_gene: TRBV7-7; CDR3aa: CASSLGGTQETQYF; CDR3nt: TGTGCTAGCAGCTTAGGAGGGACTCAAGAGACCCAGTACTTC
abundance: many; j_gene: TRBJ2-1; d_gene: TRBD2; v_gene: TRBV4-2; CDR3aa: CASSYSGGAENEQFF; CDR3nt: TGTGCCAGCAGCTACAGCGGGGGGGCCGAGAATGAGCAGTTCTTC
abundance: NA; j_gene: TRBJ1-6; d_gene: NA; v_gene: TRBV6-2/TRBV6-3; CDR3aa: CASSYSGSRSPLHF; CDR3nt: TGTGCCAGCAGTTATTCGGGCAGCCGCTCACCCCTCCACTTT
abundance: few; j_gene: TRBJ2-5; d_gene: TRBD2; v_gene: TRBV2; CDR3aa: CASRASGGAGETQYF; CDR3nt: TGTGCCAGCAGGGCTAGCGGGGGGGCCGGAGAGACCCAGTACTTC
abundance: many; j_gene: TRBJ1-2; d_gene: TRBD1; v_gene: TRBV11-2; CDR3aa: CASRRSGGRPGGYTF; CDR3nt: TGTGCCAGCAGGCGTTCAGGGGGCCGACCGGGCGGCTACACCTTC
abundance: many; j_gene: TRBJ2-1; d_gene: NA; v_gene: TRBV4-3; CDR3aa: CASSQDRTDEQFF; CDR3nt: TGCGCCAGCAGCCAAGATCGAACGGATGAGCAGTTCTTC
abundance: many; j_gene: TRBJ1-2; d_gene: NA; v_gene: TRBV5-1; CDR3aa: CASSPSRNYGYTF; CDR3nt: TGCGCCAGCAGCCCCTCCAGGAACTATGGCTACACCTTC
abundance: NA; j_gene: TRBJ2-3; d_gene: NA; v_gene: TRBV7-2; CDR3aa: CASSLVREDTQYF; CDR3nt: TGTGCCAGCAGCTTAGTCAGGGAAGATACGCAGTATTTT
abundance: many; j_gene: TRBJ2-6; d_gene: TRBD1; v_gene: TRBV5-1; CDR3aa: CASVTGTGASGANVLTF; CDR3nt: TGCGCCAGCGTCACCGGGACAGGGGCCTCTGGGGCCAACGTCCTGACTTTC
abundance: NA; j_gene: TRBJ2-1; d_gene: NA; v_gene: TRBV29-1; CDR3aa: CSVAKGPTYNEQFF; CDR3nt: TGCAGCGTTGCCAAGGGGCCTACCTACAATGAGCAGTTCTTC
abundance: NA; j_gene: TRBJ2-5; d_gene: TRBD2; v_gene: TRBV18; CDR3aa: CASSPTLAGAAQEETQYF; CDR3nt: TGTGCCAGCTCACCAACCCTAGCGGGGGCGGCTCAGGAGGAGACCCAGTACTTC
abundance: many; j_gene: TRBJ1-2; d_gene: NA; v_gene: TRBV6-2/TRBV6-3; CDR3aa: CASSSITPRAWDGYTF; CDR3nt: TGTGCCAGCAGTTCCATCACGCCCCGGGCCTGGGATGGCTACACCTTC
abundance: once; j_gene: TRBJ2-5; d_gene: TRBD1; v_gene: TRBV6-2/TRBV6-3; CDR3aa: CASRNDRGPQETQYF; CDR3nt: TGTGCCAGCAGGAACGACAGGGGGCCCCAAGAGACCCAGTACTTC
abundance: many; j_gene: TRBJ2-3; d_gene: NA; v_gene: TRBV12-5; CDR3aa: CASGWGRTPTSTDTQYF; CDR3nt: TGTGCTAGTGGTTGGGGACGAACACCAACTAGCACAGATACGCAGTATTTT
abundance: many; j_gene: TRBJ2-3; d_gene: TRBD2; v_gene: TRBV5-1; CDR3aa: CASSPPAGGYTDTQYF; CDR3nt: TGCGCCAGCAGCCCCCCCGCGGGAGGGTACACAGATACGCAGTATTTT
abundance: many; j_gene: TRBJ2-3; d_gene: TRBD2; v_gene: TRBV29-1; CDR3aa: CSGVAGDPDTQYF; CDR3nt: TGCAGCGGAGTAGCGGGAGATCCAGATACGCAGTATTTT
abundance: few; j_gene: TRBJ2-5; d_gene: NA; v_gene: TRBV19; CDR3aa: CASNPGDKQETQYF; CDR3nt: TGTGCCAGTAACCCAGGGGATAAACAAGAGACCCAGTACTTC
abundance: many; j_gene: TRBJ1-1; d_gene: NA; v_gene: TRBV7-8; CDR3aa: CASSPWGDRGGETEAFF; CDR3nt: TGTGCCAGCAGCCCATGGGGAGACCGGGGAGGAGAGACTGAAGCTTTCTTT
abundance: NA; j_gene: TRBJ2-1; d_gene: NA; v_gene: TRBV20-1; CDR3aa: CSARGSGEQFF; CDR3nt: TGCAGTGCTAGGGGGAGTGGTGAGCAGTTCTTC